A selection of T cell receptor beta chains follows, all from one sample in a study of human T cells and chemical hapten exposure. TCRdb analysed the RACE reads with MiXCR anew, one entry per CDR3 protein. Of some 45,000 distinct CDR3 sequences listed, roughly 4.5% were seen once; the top ten hold 5.8%. The sample consisted of whole blood. The receptor set was obtained from a human donor in good health. Some clones in this sample may be carry-over from other donors' samples. The CDR3 runs from the conserved cysteine through the conserved F or W. D genes are given only for firm matches. Some rows have no size entry. The others give once, few or many, or a class for an expanded clone.

d_gene	v_gene	j_gene	abundance	CDR3nt	CDR3aa
.	TRBV4-1	TRBJ2-5	few	TGCGCCAGCAGCCGGACTTTGAGGGAGACCCAGTACTTC	CASSRTLRETQYF
.	TRBV29-1	TRBJ2-7	many	TGCAGCGCCGTTTCGGCGGGTAGTGCCTACGAGCAGTACTTC	CSAVSAGSAYEQYF
.	TRBV13	TRBJ2-6	many	TGTGCCAGCAGCCCGGACGGGAGCTCTGGGGCCAACGTCCTGACTTTC	CASSPDGSSGANVLTF
.	TRBV24-1	TRBJ1-5	many	TGTGCCACCCGGGCCTCGGGGGGCAATCAGCCCCAGCATTTT	CATRASGGNQPQHF
.	TRBV28	TRBJ1-5	many	TGTGCCAGCAGAACCACAGGGATCCAGCATTTT	CASRTTGIQHF
TRBD2	TRBV30	TRBJ2-5	few	TGTGCCTGGAACACCCAAAACGAAGGACTAGCGGGAGTTGGGGAGACCCAGTACTTC	CAWNTQNEGLAGVGETQYF
TRBD2	TRBV6-6	TRBJ2-5	many	TGTGCCAGCAGTTGGCCCATCCGGGGACTAGGATCCCAAGAGACCCAGTACTTC	CASSWPIRGLGSQETQYF
.	TRBV6-5	TRBJ1-5	many	TGTGCCAGCAGTTACTCTCGATGGGGCAATCAGCCCCAGCATTTT	CASSYSRWGNQPQHF
TRBD1	TRBV12-3/TRBV12-4	TRBJ1-5	many	TGTGCCAGCAGTTCTCAGCAGGGGGCGAGCATTCAGCCCCAGCATTTT	CASSSQQGASIQPQHF
.	TRBV3-1	TRBJ2-7	few	TGTGCCAGCAGCCAAGACAACGGGAGCGAGCAGTACTTC	CASSQDNGSEQYF
TRBD1	TRBV27	TRBJ1-2	.	TGTGCCAGCAGTTCTGGGGGACAGGAGTTCTATGGCTACACCTTC	CASSSGGQEFYGYTF
TRBD2	TRBV6-2/TRBV6-3	TRBJ2-7	.	TGTGCCAGCAGTTCTTTGGGACTAGCGGAATACGAGCAGTACTTC	CASSSLGLAEYEQYF
.	TRBV3-1	TRBJ2-6	many	TGTGCCAGCGGGGGTTCTGGGGCCAACGTCCTGACTTTC	CASGGSGANVLTF
TRBD2	TRBV12-5	TRBJ2-1	.	TGTGCTAGTGGTACCGTAGCGGGCCCGGACTCGAGCTCCTACAATGAGCAGTTCTTC	CASGTVAGPDSSSYNEQFF
.	TRBV7-6	TRBJ1-4	many	TGTGCCAGCAGCTTAGATGTGGGCCACGGTAATGAAAAACTGTTTTTT	CASSLDVGHGNEKLFF
TRBD1	TRBV28	TRBJ2-1	many	TGTGCCAGCCAGGGGGCGGGTAGCGGAGCGTACAATGAGCAGTTCTTC	CASQGAGSGAYNEQFF
.	TRBV28	TRBJ2-6	.	TGTGCCAGCAGTTTCCCCCCCGGCTCTGGGGCCAACGTCCTGACTTTC	CASSFPPGSGANVLTF
.	TRBV5-4	TRBJ2-3	few	TGTGCCAGCAGCTTGGAATACTTTACCACAGATACGCAGTATTTT	CASSLEYFTTDTQYF
TRBD2	TRBV30	TRBJ2-4	many	TGTGCCTGGAGTAAGGGCCCACCGGGGGGATCCAAAAACATTCAGTACTTC	CAWSKGPPGGSKNIQYF
TRBD2	TRBV9	TRBJ2-1	many	TGTGCCAGCAGCATAGGACTAGCGGGAAACTACAATGAGCAGTTCTTC	CASSIGLAGNYNEQFF
TRBD2	TRBV29-1	TRBJ2-1	many	TGCAGCGTTTATATTAGCGGGAGGGCCACCAATGAGCAGTTCTTC	CSVYISGRATNEQFF
TRBD2	TRBV28	TRBJ2-5	many	TGTGCCAGCAGTTTCGAGTGGGGTCTGCGGGAGGAGGAAGAGACCCAGTACTTC	CASSFEWGLREEEETQYF
.	TRBV5-6	TRBJ1-5	many	TGTGCCAGCAGCTTTGGCAATCAGCCCCAGCATTTT	CASSFGNQPQHF
.	TRBV21-1	TRBJ2-1	many	TGTGCCAGCAGCAAAGGAACCGGACCCTACAATGAGCAGTTCTTC	CASSKGTGPYNEQFF
TRBD1	TRBV9	TRBJ1-1	.	TGTGCCAGCAGCGGAGATGACAGGGGGAAGAACACTGAAGCTTTCTTT	CASSGDDRGKNTEAFF
.	TRBV7-8	TRBJ2-5	many	TGTGCCAGCATGAGGCAGCAAAAAGAGACCCAGTACTTC	CASMRQQKETQYF
.	TRBV4-2	TRBJ2-2	many	TGTGCCAGCAGCCAAGATTCCGACGGCCGGTCCGGGGAGCTGTTTTTT	CASSQDSDGRSGELFF
.	TRBV19	TRBJ1-5	.	TGTGCCAGTAGTTCGAAGGGCAATCAGCCCCAGCATTTT	CASSSKGNQPQHF
.	TRBV5-1	TRBJ2-4	many	TGCGCCAGCAGCAGGGACGACAGACTAGCCAAAAACATTCAGTACTTC	CASSRDDRLAKNIQYF
TRBD2	TRBV28	TRBJ2-3	many	TGTGCCAGCAGTTTCCTAGCGGGCACAGATACGCAGTATTTT	CASSFLAGTDTQYF
TRBD1	TRBV3-1	TRBJ1-1	many	TGTGCCAGCAGCCAAGGGGCGTACAGGGGATTGGGCACTGAAGCTTTCTTT	CASSQGAYRGLGTEAFF
.	TRBV7-9	TRBJ2-7	.	TGTGCCACCGCGAAACTGAAGGTTTCGGACGAGCAGTACTTC	CATAKLKVSDEQYF
.	TRBV4-2	TRBJ2-3	few	TGTGCCAGCAGCCAAACGGGGGCAGATACGCAGTATTTT	CASSQTGADTQYF
.	TRBV20-1	TRBJ1-1	many	TGCAGTGCTAGAGGTGGGGGGCCAGGAACTGAAGCTTTCTTT	CSARGGGPGTEAFF
TRBD2	TRBV28	TRBJ2-1	many	TGTGCCAGCAGTCCAGCGGGAGGGCAGAATGAGCAGTTCTTC	CASSPAGGQNEQFF
.	TRBV6-2/TRBV6-3	TRBJ2-1	many	TGTGCCAGCAGTTACTACGGGACCGAGCAGTTCTTC	CASSYYGTEQFF
.	TRBV29-1	TRBJ1-1	many	TGCAGCGTTGATGGAGGGACCACTGAAGCTTTCTTT	CSVDGGTTEAFF